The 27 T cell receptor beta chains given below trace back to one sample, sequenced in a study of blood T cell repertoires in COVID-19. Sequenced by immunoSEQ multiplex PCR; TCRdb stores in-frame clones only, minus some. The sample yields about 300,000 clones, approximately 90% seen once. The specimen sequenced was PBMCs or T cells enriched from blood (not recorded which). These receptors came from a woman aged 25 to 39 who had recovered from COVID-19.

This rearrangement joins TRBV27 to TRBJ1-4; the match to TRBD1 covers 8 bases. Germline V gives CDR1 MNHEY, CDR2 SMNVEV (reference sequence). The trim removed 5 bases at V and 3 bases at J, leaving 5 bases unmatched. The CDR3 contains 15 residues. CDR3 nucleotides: TGTGCCAGCAGTCCCGACAGGGGACCTAATGAAAAACTGTTTTTT. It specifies CASSPDRGPNEKLFF.

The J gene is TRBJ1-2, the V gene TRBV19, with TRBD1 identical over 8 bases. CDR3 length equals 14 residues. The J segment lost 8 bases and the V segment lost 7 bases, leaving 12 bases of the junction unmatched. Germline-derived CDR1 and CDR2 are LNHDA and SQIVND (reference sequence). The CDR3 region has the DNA TGTGCCAGTACCCTACAGGGGGGCTTAGGCGGCTACACCTTC. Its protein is CASTLQGGLGGYTF.

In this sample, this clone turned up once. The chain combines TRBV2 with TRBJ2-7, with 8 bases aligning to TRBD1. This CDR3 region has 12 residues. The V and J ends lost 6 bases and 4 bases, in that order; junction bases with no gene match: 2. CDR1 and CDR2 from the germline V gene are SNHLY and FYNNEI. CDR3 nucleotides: TGTGCCAGCAGGCAGGGGGCATACGAGCAGTACTTC. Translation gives CASRQGAYEQYF.

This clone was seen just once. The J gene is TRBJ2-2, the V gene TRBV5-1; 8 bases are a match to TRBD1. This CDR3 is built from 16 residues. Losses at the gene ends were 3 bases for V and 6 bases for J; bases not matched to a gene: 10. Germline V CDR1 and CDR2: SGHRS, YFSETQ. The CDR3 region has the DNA TGCGCCAGCAGCTCCTCGGACAGGGTGGGTCCCGGGGAGCTGTTTTTT. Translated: CASSSSDRVGPGELFF.

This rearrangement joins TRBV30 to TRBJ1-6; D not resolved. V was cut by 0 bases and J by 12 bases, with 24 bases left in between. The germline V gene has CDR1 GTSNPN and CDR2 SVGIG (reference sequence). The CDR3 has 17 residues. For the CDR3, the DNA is TGTGCCTGGAGTGTACGTTCCCGAGGAGCGCCCCTTCTACCCCTCCACTTT. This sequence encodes CAWSVRSRGAPLLPLHF.

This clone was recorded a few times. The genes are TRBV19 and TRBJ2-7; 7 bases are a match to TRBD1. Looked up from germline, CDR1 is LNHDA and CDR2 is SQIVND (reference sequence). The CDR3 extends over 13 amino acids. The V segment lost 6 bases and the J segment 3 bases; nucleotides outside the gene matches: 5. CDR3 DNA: TGTGCCAGTAGGGGGTCAGGGGGCTACGAGCAGTACTTC. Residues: CASRGSGGYEQYF. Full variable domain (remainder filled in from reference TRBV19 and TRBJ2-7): DGGITQSPKYLFRKEGQNVTLSCEQNLNHDAMYWYRQDPGQGLRLIYYSQIVNDFQKGDIAEGYSVSREKKESFPLTVTSAQKNPTAFYLCASRGSGGYEQYFGPGTRLTVT.

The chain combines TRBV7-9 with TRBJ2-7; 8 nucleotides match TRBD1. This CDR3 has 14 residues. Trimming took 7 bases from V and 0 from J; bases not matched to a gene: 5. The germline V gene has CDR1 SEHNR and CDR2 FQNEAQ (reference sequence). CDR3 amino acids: CASNSRGLSYEQYF. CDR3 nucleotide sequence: TGTGCCAGCAACAGCAGGGGGCTCTCCTACGAGCAGTACTTC.

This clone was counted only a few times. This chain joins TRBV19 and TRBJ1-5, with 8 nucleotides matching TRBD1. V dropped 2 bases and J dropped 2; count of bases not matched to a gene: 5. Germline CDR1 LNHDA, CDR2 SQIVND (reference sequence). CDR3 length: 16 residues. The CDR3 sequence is CASSIRTDRGNQPQHF. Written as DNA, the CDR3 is TGTGCCAGTAGTATACGGACGGACAGGGGCAATCAGCCCCAGCATTTT.

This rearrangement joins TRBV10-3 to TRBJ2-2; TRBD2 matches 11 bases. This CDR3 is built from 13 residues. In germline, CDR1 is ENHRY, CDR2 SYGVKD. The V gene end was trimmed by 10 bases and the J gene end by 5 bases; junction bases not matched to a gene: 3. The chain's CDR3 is CATRLAGTGELFF. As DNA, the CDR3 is TGTGCCACGCGACTAGCGGGGACCGGGGAGCTGTTTTTT.

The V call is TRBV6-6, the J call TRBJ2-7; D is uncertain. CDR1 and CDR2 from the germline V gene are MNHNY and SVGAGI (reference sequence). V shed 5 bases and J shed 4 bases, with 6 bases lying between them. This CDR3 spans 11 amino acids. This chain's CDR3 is CASSKQYEQYF. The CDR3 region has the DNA TGTGCCAGCAGTAAACAGTACGAGCAGTACTTC.

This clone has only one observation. DNA for the CDR3: TGTGCCAGCAGTGAGGGCCGGGGGGGAAACACCATATATTTT. Its translation is CASSEGRGGNTIYF. The chain employs TRBV2 and TRBJ1-3; D is perhaps TRBD1 (5 bases). The CDR3 covers 14 residues. From germline, CDR1 is SNHLY and CDR2 FYNNEI. V gave up 3 bases and J gave up 4 bases, with 10 bases separating them.

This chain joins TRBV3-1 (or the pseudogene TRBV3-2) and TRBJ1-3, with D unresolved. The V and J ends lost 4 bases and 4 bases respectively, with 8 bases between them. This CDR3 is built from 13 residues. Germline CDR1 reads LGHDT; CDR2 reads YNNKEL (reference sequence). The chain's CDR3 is CASSPNTGNTIYF. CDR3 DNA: TGTGCCAGCAGCCCAAATACAGGAAACACCATATATTTT.

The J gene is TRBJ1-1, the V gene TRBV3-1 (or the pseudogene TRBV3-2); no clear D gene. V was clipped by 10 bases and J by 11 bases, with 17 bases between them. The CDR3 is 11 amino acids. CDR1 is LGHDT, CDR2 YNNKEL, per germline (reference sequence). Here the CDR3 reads CATGRSHEAFF. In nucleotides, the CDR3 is TGTGCCACTGGCAGGTCTCACGAGGCTTTCTTT.

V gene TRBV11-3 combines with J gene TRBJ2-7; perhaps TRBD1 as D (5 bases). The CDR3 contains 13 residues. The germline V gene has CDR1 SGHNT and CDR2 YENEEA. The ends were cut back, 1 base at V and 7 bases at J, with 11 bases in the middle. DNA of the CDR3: TGTGCCAGCAGCTTAGGGACACAAGCTGAGCAGTACTTC. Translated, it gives CASSLGTQAEQYF.

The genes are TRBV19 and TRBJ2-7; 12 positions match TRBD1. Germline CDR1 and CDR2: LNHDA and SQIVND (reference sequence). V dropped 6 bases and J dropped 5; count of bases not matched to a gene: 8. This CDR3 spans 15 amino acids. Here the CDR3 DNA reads TGTGCCAGTAGATCCCCCGGGGACAGGGGGCACGAGCAGTACTTC. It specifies CASRSPGDRGHEQYF. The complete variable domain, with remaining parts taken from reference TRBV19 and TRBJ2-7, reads DGGITQSPKYLFRKEGQNVTLSCEQNLNHDAMYWYRQDPGQGLRLIYYSQIVNDFQKGDIAEGYSVSREKKESFPLTVTSAQKNPTAFYLCASRSPGDRGHEQYFGPGTRLTVT.

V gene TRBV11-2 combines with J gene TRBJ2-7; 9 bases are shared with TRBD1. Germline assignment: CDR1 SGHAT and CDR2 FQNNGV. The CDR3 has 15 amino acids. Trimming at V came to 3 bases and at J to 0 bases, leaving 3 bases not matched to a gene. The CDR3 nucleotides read TGTGCCAGCAGCTTGGGGACAGGGAGCTCCTACGAGCAGTACTTC. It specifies CASSLGTGSSYEQYF.

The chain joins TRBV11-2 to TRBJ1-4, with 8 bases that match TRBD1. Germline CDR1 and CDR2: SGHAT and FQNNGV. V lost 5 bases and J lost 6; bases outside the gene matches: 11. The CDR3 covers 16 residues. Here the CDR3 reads CASSPRTGNSYEKLFF. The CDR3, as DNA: TGTGCCAGCAGCCCCCGGACAGGGAACAGCTATGAAAAACTGTTTTTT.

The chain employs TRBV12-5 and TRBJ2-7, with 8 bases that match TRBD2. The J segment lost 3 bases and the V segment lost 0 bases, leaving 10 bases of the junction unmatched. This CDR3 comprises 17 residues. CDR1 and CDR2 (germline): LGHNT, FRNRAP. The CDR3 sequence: CASGLVSTSGAHYEQYF. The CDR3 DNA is TGTGCTAGTGGTTTGGTAAGTACTAGCGGAGCCCACTACGAGCAGTACTTC.

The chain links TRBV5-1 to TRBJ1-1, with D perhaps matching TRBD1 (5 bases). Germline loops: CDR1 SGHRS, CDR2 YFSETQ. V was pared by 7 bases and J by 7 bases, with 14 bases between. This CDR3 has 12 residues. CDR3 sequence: CASGRSGDEAFF. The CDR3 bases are TGCGCCAGCGGACGGTCGGGGGATGAAGCTTTCTTT.

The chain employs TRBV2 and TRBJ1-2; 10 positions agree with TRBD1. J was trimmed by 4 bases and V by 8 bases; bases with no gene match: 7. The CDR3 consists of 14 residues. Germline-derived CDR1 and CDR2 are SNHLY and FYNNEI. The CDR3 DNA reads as TGTGCCAGCGCACCGGGACAGGGGTCCTATGGCTACACCTTC. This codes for CASAPGQGSYGYTF. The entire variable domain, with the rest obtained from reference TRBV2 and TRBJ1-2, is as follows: EPEVTQTPSHQVTQMGQEVILRCVPISNHLYFYWYRQILGQKVEFLVSFYNNEISEKSEIFDDQFSVERPDGSNFTLKIRSTKLEDSAMYFCASAPGQGSYGYTFGSGTRLTVV.

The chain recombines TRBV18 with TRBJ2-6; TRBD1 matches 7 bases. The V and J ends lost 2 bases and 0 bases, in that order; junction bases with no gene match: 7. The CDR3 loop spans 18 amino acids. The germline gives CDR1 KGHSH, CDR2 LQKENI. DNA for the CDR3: TGTGCCAGCTCACCAAATGGACAGGCAAGCTCTGGGGCCAACGTCCTGACTTTC. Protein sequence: CASSPNGQASSGANVLTF.

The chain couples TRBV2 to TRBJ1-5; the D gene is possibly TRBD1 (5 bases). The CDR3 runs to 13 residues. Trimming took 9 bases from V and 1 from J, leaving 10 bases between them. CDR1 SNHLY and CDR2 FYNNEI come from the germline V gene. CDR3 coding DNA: TGTGCCAGTGGTCGACAGAGCAATCAGCCCCAGCATTTT. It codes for CASGRQSNQPQHF. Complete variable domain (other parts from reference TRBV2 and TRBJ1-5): EPEVTQTPSHQVTQMGQEVILRCVPISNHLYFYWYRQILGQKVEFLVSFYNNEISEKSEIFDDQFSVERPDGSNFTLKIRSTKLEDSAMYFCASGRQSNQPQHFGDGTRLSIL.

CDR3 sequence reads: CASSVEWDRDGYTF. The CDR3 DNA reads as TGTGCCAGCAGCGTAGAGTGGGACAGGGATGGCTACACCTTC. The V and J genes are TRBV9 and TRBJ1-2; 9 bases line up with TRBD1. With V trimmed by 0 bases and J by 6 bases, 3 bases remained unmatched. Germline values: CDR1 SGDLS, CDR2 YYNGEE. The CDR3 extends over 14 amino acids.

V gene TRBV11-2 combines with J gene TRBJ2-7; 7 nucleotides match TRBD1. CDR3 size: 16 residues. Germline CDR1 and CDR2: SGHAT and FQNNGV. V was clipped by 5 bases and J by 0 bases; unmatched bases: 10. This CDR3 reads CASSAHRGPSSYEQYF. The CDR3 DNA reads TGTGCCAGCAGCGCTCACAGGGGCCCGAGCTCCTACGAGCAGTACTTC.

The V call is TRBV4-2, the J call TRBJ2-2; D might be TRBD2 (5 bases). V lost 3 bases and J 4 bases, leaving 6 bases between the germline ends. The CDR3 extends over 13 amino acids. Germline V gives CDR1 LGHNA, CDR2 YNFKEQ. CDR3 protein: CASSQEVTGELFF. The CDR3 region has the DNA TGTGCCAGCAGCCAGGAGGTCACCGGGGAGCTGTTTTTT.

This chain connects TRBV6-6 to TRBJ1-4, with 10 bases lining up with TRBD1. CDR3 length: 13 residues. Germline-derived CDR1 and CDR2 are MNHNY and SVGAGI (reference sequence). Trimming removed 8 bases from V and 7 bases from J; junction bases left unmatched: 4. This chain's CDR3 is CASQGTGAEKLFF. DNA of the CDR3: TGTGCCAGCCAAGGGACAGGGGCTGAAAAACTGTTTTTT.

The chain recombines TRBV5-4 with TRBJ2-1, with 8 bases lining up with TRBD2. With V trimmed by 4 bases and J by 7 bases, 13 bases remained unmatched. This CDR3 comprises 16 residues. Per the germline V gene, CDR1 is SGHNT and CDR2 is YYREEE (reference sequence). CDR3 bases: TGTGCCAGCAGCACACCCGGGGGGGAGAGGGGGAATGAGCAGTTCTTC. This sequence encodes CASSTPGGERGNEQFF.